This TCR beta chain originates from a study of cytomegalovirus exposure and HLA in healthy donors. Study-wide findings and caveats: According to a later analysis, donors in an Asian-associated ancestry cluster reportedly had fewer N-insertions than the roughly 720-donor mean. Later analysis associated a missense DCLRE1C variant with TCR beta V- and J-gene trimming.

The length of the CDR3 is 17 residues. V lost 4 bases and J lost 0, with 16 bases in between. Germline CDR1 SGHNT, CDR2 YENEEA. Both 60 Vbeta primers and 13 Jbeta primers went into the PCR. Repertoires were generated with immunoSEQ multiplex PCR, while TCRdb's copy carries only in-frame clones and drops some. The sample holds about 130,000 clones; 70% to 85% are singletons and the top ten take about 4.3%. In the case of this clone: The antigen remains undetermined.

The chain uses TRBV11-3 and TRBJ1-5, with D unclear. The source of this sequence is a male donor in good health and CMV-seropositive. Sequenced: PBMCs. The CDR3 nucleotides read TGTGCCAGCAGCTATTGGCCGGGGTCGCGTAGCAATCAGCCCCAGCATTTT. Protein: CASSYWPGSRSNQPQHF.